This entry describes one TCR beta chain. Antigen unknown. It was cDNA, reverse transcribed from extracted RNA, that served as the sequencing template. Assay used: immunoSEQ multiplex PCR; TCRdb lists only in-frame clones, some missing. The sample holds about 100,000 clones, 55% to 60% seen once. The data were obtained in a study of CD8+ T cells in alopecia areata. Notes on the study in general: Scalp sample sequencing also detects resident alphabeta T cells of normal skin.

V gave up 3 bases and J gave up 1 base, with 4 bases separating them. CDR3 length: 13 residues. Germline V lookup: CDR1 SGDLS, CDR2 YYNGEE. Specimens obtained from alopecia areata patients comprised lesional scalp punch biopsies and peripheral blood. The sorting of PBMCs gave CD4+ and CD8+ T cells. This sequence joins TRBV9 and TRBJ2-2, with D hard to call. The source of this sequence is a human donor with alopecia areata. The specimen sequenced was NKG2D-low CD8+ T cells sorted from blood. The CDR3 nucleotides are TGTGCCAGCAGCGGAGTGAACACCGGGGAGCTGTTTTTT. The encoded protein is CASSGVNTGELFF.